This passage covers 25 T cell receptor beta chains from one sample sequenced in a study of T cell responses to AZD1222 COVID-19 vaccine. Some clones are missing from TCRdb's copy, which holds only in-frame ones; the method was immunoSEQ multiplex PCR. The sample contains approximately 100,000 clones, around nine tenths of which appear only once. The specimen was peripheral blood, collected on day 0 of AZD1222 vaccination. Source of these receptors: an adult in good health.

V gene TRBV7-2 combines with J gene TRBJ2-1; D might be TRBD1 (5 bases). There are 15 residues in the CDR3. Germline CDR1 reads SGHTA; CDR2 reads FQGNSA. Trimming took 6 bases from V and 2 from J, leaving 14 bases between them. The CDR3 sequence: CASRRSRATYNEQFF. The CDR3, as DNA: TGTGCCAGCAGACGTAGCAGGGCCACCTACAATGAGCAGTTCTTC.

This chain uses TRBV3-1 (or the pseudogene TRBV3-2) with TRBJ2-1, with D perhaps matching TRBD1 (5 bases). Germline loops: CDR1 LGHDT, CDR2 YNNKEL (reference sequence). The CDR3 has 12 residues. V was trimmed by 1 base and J by 9 bases, leaving 7 bases between them. In DNA form, the CDR3 reads TGTGCCAGCAGCCAAGCACAGGTTGAGCAGTTCTTC. Protein: CASSQAQVEQFF.

V usage is TRBV25-1 and J usage is TRBJ1-3; no clear D gene. The CDR3 has 16 amino acids. Trimming stripped 3 bases from V and 0 bases from J, with 12 bases between. Germline CDR1 and CDR2: MGHDK and SYGVNS. CDR3 nucleotides: TGTGCCAGCAGTGAGCTGCACAGTAACTCTGGAAACACCATATATTTT. Amino acid sequence: CASSELHSNSGNTIYF. The full variable domain, rest sourced from reference TRBV25-1 and TRBJ1-3, is EADIYQTPRYLVIGTGKKITLECSQTMGHDKMYWYQQDPGMELHLIHYSYGVNSTEKGDLSSESTVSRIRTEHFPLTLESARPSHTSQYLCASSELHSNSGNTIYFGEGSWLTVV.

This clone occurred once. The CDR3 DNA reads TGTGCCAGTAGTATAAAGGGGACAGCTCATGAAGCTTTCTTT. The encoded protein is CASSIKGTAHEAFF. This chain connects TRBV19 to TRBJ1-1; the match to TRBD1 covers 7 bases. CDR3 length: 14 amino acids. J lost 7 bases, V lost 2 bases, and 7 bases had no gene match. CDR1 LNHDA and CDR2 SQIVND come from the germline V gene (reference sequence).

This chain connects TRBV15 to TRBJ2-7, with 10 positions matching TRBD1. Germline V gene data show CDR1 as LNHNV and CDR2 as YYDKDF (reference sequence). The CDR3 runs 14 residues. J lost 1 base, V lost 5 bases, and 2 bases had no gene match. The CDR3 DNA sequence: TGTGCCACCAGCGGGGACAGGGGTTCCTACGAGCAGTACTTC. This codes for CATSGDRGSYEQYF.

The V call is TRBV2, the J call TRBJ2-5; D unclear. Germline assignment: CDR1 SNHLY and CDR2 FYNNEI. V was clipped by 1 base and J by 5 bases, with 14 bases between them. The CDR3 loop spans 15 amino acids. CDR3 nucleotides: TGTGCCAGCAGTGAAGTAGGGTCTCGAGGTGAGACCCAGTACTTC. The encoded protein is CASSEVGSRGETQYF.

This chain uses TRBV6-6 with TRBJ2-2, with 9 positions matching TRBD2. The V gene's germline CDR1 is MNHNY and CDR2 SVGAGI (reference sequence). The J segment lost 1 base and the V segment lost 10 bases, leaving 7 bases of the junction unmatched. The CDR3 consists of 15 residues. The DNA for the CDR3 is TGTGCCACCTCGATGACTAGCGGGAACACCGGGGAGCTGTTTTTT. It translates to CATSMTSGNTGELFF.

The V and J genes are TRBV7-9 and TRBJ2-3, with 8 bases fitting TRBD1. Germline trimming cut 1 base from V and 6 bases from J; bases unmatched to any gene: 6. From germline, CDR1 is SEHNR and CDR2 FQNEAQ (reference sequence). The CDR3 runs to 15 residues. The CDR3 DNA reads as TGTGCCAGCAGCTTAGACAGGGGGTCGACCGATACGCAGTATTTT. Translated, it gives CASSLDRGSTDTQYF.

This clone has a handful of counts. The chain uses TRBV28 and TRBJ2-3; TRBD1 might be the D (5 bases). The germline CDR1 and CDR2 sequences are MDHEN and SYDVKM. The CDR3 sequence is 13 residues long. V was pared by 6 bases and J by 11 bases, with 18 bases between. In DNA, the CDR3 is TGTGCCAGCAGCGACGAGGTGGAAAGGGGGCAGTATTTT. Its protein product is CASSDEVERGQYF.

This chain links TRBV4-2 with TRBJ2-7, with D tentatively TRBD1 (5 bases). This CDR3 region has 14 residues. Germline values: CDR1 LGHNA, CDR2 YNFKEQ. Trimming removed 1 base from V and 2 bases from J, with 9 bases in between. CDR3 protein: CASSQVTGTYEQYF. CDR3 nucleotide sequence: TGTGCCAGCAGCCAAGTTACAGGCACCTACGAGCAGTACTTC.

The genes are TRBV27 and TRBJ2-1; 9 bases map to TRBD2. CDR3 length: 14 residues. Germline V gene sequence: CDR1 MNHEY, CDR2 SMNVEV (reference sequence). J gave up 5 bases and V 6 bases, and 5 bases lay outside the gene matches. The chain's CDR3 is CASRASGIHNEQFF. In nucleotides, the CDR3 is TGTGCCAGCAGGGCTAGCGGGATCCACAATGAGCAGTTCTTC.

This clone was counted many times. The chain has TRBV6-5 and TRBJ2-7; 9 positions agree with TRBD1. V dropped 2 bases and J dropped 3; count of bases not matched to a gene: 5. Germline V gene data show CDR1 as MNHEY and CDR2 as SVGAGI. The CDR3 loop spans 15 amino acids. CDR3 nucleotide sequence: TGTGCCAGCAGTTACATGCGACAGGGGGGCTACGAGCAGTACTTC. Residues: CASSYMRQGGYEQYF.

J is TRBJ2-3 and V is TRBV5-6, with a weak D call TRBD2 (6 bases). Trimming removed 0 bases from V and 5 bases from J, with 10 bases in between. The CDR3 has 14 residues. Germline V lookup: CDR1 SGHDT, CDR2 YYEEEE. In nucleotides, the CDR3 is TGTGCCAGCAGCTTGGCGGGAGTCAGAGATACGCAGTATTTT. This sequence encodes CASSLAGVRDTQYF.

J is TRBJ2-2 and V is TRBV18, with a tentative D call TRBD2 (6 bases). V lost 4 bases, J lost 4 bases, and 16 bases lay in between. The CDR3 contains 16 residues. Per germline, CDR1 KGHSH and CDR2 LQKENI. CDR3 loop: CASSQTGQEGTGELFF. In DNA form, the CDR3 reads TGTGCCAGCTCACAAACCGGGCAGGAGGGCACCGGGGAGCTGTTTTTT. Full variable domain (remainder filled in from reference TRBV18 and TRBJ2-2): NAGVMQNPRHLVRRRGQEARLRCSPMKGHSHVYWYRQLPEEGLKFMVYLQKENIIDESGMPKERFSAEFPKEGPSILRIQQVVRGDSAAYFCASSQTGQEGTGELFFGEGSRLTVL.

The V and J genes are TRBV9 and TRBJ2-3; no reliable D call. V was trimmed by 4 bases and J by 0 bases, leaving 12 bases between them. The CDR3 is made up of 15 amino acids. The germline gives CDR1 SGDLS, CDR2 YYNGEE. CDR3 in amino acids: CASSLMGFSTDTQYF. The CDR3 region has the DNA TGTGCCAGCAGCCTAATGGGATTCAGCACAGATACGCAGTATTTT.

This clone was counted a single time. CDR3 residues: CASSGLGQGATMELFF. The CDR3 DNA is TGTGCCAGCAGCGGGCTCGGACAGGGGGCTACGATGGAGCTGTTTTTT. The chain uses TRBV6-2 or TRBV6-3 and TRBJ2-2, with 11 bases identical to TRBD1. This CDR3 is 16 amino acids long. Trimming at V came to 6 bases and at J to 10 bases, leaving 13 bases not matched to a gene. Germline V gene sequence: CDR1 MNHEY, CDR2 SVGEGT.

CDR3 sequence reads: CASTAEGPRYNEQFF. The CDR3 DNA reads as TGTGCCAGCACGGCGGAGGGGCCTAGATACAATGAGCAGTTCTTC. This chain uses TRBV25-1 with TRBJ2-1, with a weak D call TRBD2 (6 bases). The CDR3 sequence is 15 residues long. Between the trimmed V and J ends, which lost 7 bases and 4 bases, there was a span of 17 bases. Germline loops: CDR1 MGHDK, CDR2 SYGVNS.

The rearrangement links TRBV9 to TRBJ1-6, with a weak D call TRBD1 (6 bases). V was clipped by 4 bases and J by 5 bases, with 13 bases between them. This CDR3 contains 15 residues. Germline V gene sequence: CDR1 SGDLS, CDR2 YYNGEE. DNA for the CDR3: TGTGCCAGCAGCCCGAGGACAGACAATAATTCACCCCTCCACTTT. Amino acid sequence: CASSPRTDNNSPLHF.

V is TRBV7-2 and J is TRBJ2-1, with 7 bases that match TRBD1. Per germline, CDR1 SGHTA and CDR2 FQGNSA. This CDR3 has 14 residues. After removal of 4 bases from V and 9 bases from J, the junction contained 9 bases not matched to a gene. The CDR3 sequence is CASSSRDYRGEQFF. The CDR3, as DNA: TGTGCCAGCAGCTCCCGCGACTACAGGGGTGAGCAGTTCTTC.

This chain links TRBV30 with TRBJ1-2; TRBD1 agrees at 9 bases. Germline CDR1 is GTSNPN and CDR2 is SVGIG (reference sequence). The CDR3 runs to 13 residues. V was pared by 4 bases and J by 6 bases, with 6 bases of the junction left unmatched. DNA for the CDR3: TGTGCCTGGATCCGGGACAGGGCGGATGGCTACACCTTC. It translates to CAWIRDRADGYTF.

This clone was seen a few times. This chain joins TRBV28 and TRBJ2-7; 8 bases align to TRBD1. Trimming removed 11 bases from V and 5 bases from J; junction bases left unmatched: 20. There are 16 residues in the CDR3. Looked up from germline, CDR1 is MDHEN and CDR2 is SYDVKM. CDR3 residues: CAHSPFADRVVDEQYF. For the CDR3, the DNA is TGTGCCCACTCCCCTTTTGCGGACAGGGTTGTCGACGAGCAGTACTTC. Full variable domain (missing parts from reference TRBV28 and TRBJ2-7): DVKVTQSSRYLVKRTGEKVFLECVQDMDHENMFWYRQDPGLGLRLIYFSYDVKMKEKGDIPEGYSVSREKKERFSLILESASTNQTSMYLCAHSPFADRVVDEQYFGPGTRLTVT.

The chain combines TRBV5-6 with TRBJ1-2, with TRBD1 matching over 8 bases. In germline, CDR1 is SGHDT, CDR2 YYEEEE. This CDR3 has 14 residues. V was clipped by 4 bases and J by 7 bases; unmatched bases: 9. The CDR3 loop is CASSIGTGDFGYTF. The CDR3, as DNA: TGTGCCAGCAGCATAGGGACAGGTGACTTTGGCTACACCTTC.

This clone was observed a few times. Other DNA sequences of this sample code for an identical CDR3. The gene calls are TRBV9 and TRBJ2-5; 7 bases match TRBD1. Germline CDR1 SGDLS, CDR2 YYNGEE. The junction had 3 bases not matched to a gene; V was cut back by 0 bases and J by 4 bases. The CDR3 has 14 residues. CDR3 sequence: CASSVGTGRETQYF. The CDR3, as DNA: TGTGCCAGCAGCGTAGGGACAGGAAGAGAGACCCAGTACTTC.

The CDR3 DNA follows: TGCGCCAGCAGTGAGTCCGGGGGGGCAGATACGCAGTATTTT. Protein: CASSESGGADTQYF. The rearrangement uses TRBV10-2 and TRBJ2-3; 8 bases are a match to TRBD2. V dropped 0 bases and J dropped 4; count of bases not matched to a gene: 0. The germline CDR1 and CDR2 sequences are WSHSY and SAAADI. The CDR3 loop spans 14 amino acids.

The chain is built from TRBV9 and TRBJ2-7, with 8 bases fitting TRBD1. CDR1 and CDR2 (germline): SGDLS, YYNGEE. The trim removed 4 bases at V and 6 bases at J, leaving 9 bases unmatched. This CDR3 spans 14 amino acids. The CDR3 DNA reads as TGTGCCAGCAGCCCCCGGGACAGGTCTATCGAGCAGTACTTC. Translation: CASSPRDRSIEQYF.